This T cell receptor (beta chain) was sequenced in a study of blood T cell repertoires in COVID-19. About the research overall: There were acute and convalescent COVID-19 samples, and they came from the United States, Italy and Spain.

The protocol was immunoSEQ multiplex PCR, while the TCRdb copy is restricted to in-frame clones and leaves out a portion. The repertoire holds about 80,000 clones, with around 80% as singletons. The clonotype originates from an elderly man with acute or convalescent COVID-19. Material: peripheral blood.

The CDR3 protein is CASSQLVQGNQPQHF. Written as DNA, the CDR3 is TGTGCCAGCAGCCAATTAGTACAGGGCAATCAGCCCCAGCATTTT. The V gene is TRBV16, the J gene TRBJ1-5, with D perhaps TRBD1 (5 bases). The V end lost 1 base, the J end lost 2 bases, and 9 bases lay between the germline ends. The CDR3 sequence is 15 residues long. Germline values: CDR1 KGHSY, CDR2 FQNENV.